The 32 T cell receptor beta chains reported below all come from one sample, sequenced in a study of shared clonotypes between healthy human individuals. TCRdb's copy holds only in-frame clones and misses some; the assay was immunoSEQ multiplex PCR. The sample holds around 750,000 clones, roughly 70% seen once. The material sequenced was memory CD4+ T cells sorted from blood. Subset of the sample: CD45RA-negative fraction. The receptor set was obtained from a woman between 25 and 40 years old in good health.

This sequence joins TRBV18 and TRBJ2-1, with TRBD2 matching over 9 bases. Germline V gene sequence: CDR1 KGHSH, CDR2 LQKENI. This CDR3 spans 17 amino acids. V dropped 0 bases and J dropped 7; count of bases not matched to a gene: 10. The CDR3 DNA sequence: TGTGCCAGCTCACCACCTCAAGCCGGCGGGAGGGGGAATGAGCAGTTCTTC. Protein product: CASSPPQAGGRGNEQFF.

The CDR3 DNA reads as TGTGCCAGCAGCCAGGAACAGGGTGGAAGCAATCAGCCCCAGCATTTT. This sequence encodes CASSQEQGGSNQPQHF. The chain links TRBV5-4 to TRBJ1-5; the D gene is possibly TRBD1 (6 bases). The CDR3 consists of 16 residues. Trimming removed 4 bases from V and 1 base from J, with 15 bases in between. Germline V lookup: CDR1 SGHNT, CDR2 YYREEE (reference sequence). Looking up the rest from reference TRBV5-4 and TRBJ1-5 gives the full variable domain: ETGVTQSPTHLIKTRGQQVTLRCSSQSGHNTVSWYQQALGQGPQFIFQYYREEENGRGNFPPRFSGLQFPNYSSELNVNALELDDSALYLCASSQEQGGSNQPQHFGDGTRLSIL.

As regards this clone: The same CDR3 can be traced to other DNA sequences in this sample. This rearrangement joins TRBV20-1 to TRBJ2-3; D might be TRBD1 (5 bases). CDR3 length: 11 residues. V shed 3 bases and J shed 6 bases, with 7 bases lying between them. Germline V gene data show CDR1 as DFQATT and CDR2 as SNEGSKA (reference sequence). CDR3 in DNA: TGCAGTGCTAGGGGGCCGGATACGCAGTATTTT. This encodes CSARGPDTQYF.

V and J are TRBV5-4 and TRBJ2-7, with TRBD2 matching over 14 bases. CDR3 length: 16 residues. The V gene end was trimmed by 0 bases and the J gene end by 3 bases; junction bases not matched to a gene: 2. Germline CDR1 reads SGHNT; CDR2 reads YYREEE (reference sequence). CDR3 sequence reads: CASSLGGLAGVYEQYF. CDR3 coding DNA: TGTGCCAGCAGCTTGGGGGGACTAGCGGGAGTCTACGAGCAGTACTTC.

Worth noting for this clone: The identical CDR3 is also encoded by other nucleotide sequences in the sample. CDR3 protein: CASSERHEQFF. As DNA, the CDR3 is TGTGCCAGCAGTGAAAGACATGAGCAGTTCTTC. This chain uses TRBV2 with TRBJ2-1, with unresolved D. The CDR3 is made up of 11 amino acids. Germline-derived CDR1 and CDR2 are SNHLY and FYNNEI. Trimming stripped 2 bases from V and 8 bases from J, with 4 bases between.

The rearrangement uses TRBV4-1 and TRBJ2-5; TRBD1 or TRBD2 may be the D gene (6 bases each). V dropped 5 bases and J dropped 5 bases, with 12 bases sitting between them. In germline, CDR1 is MGHRA, CDR2 YSYEKL. This CDR3 has 13 amino acids. Written as DNA, the CDR3 is TGCGCCAGCAGCTGGGGGGCTAGGGAGACCCAGTACTTC. Its translation: CASSWGARETQYF.

The chain recombines TRBV29-1 with TRBJ2-6, with 11 positions matching TRBD1. The germline gives CDR1 SQVTM, CDR2 ANQGSEA. Trimming at V came to 6 bases and at J to 1 base, leaving 2 bases not matched to a gene. This CDR3 region has 15 residues. Here the CDR3 reads CSVGQGGSGANVLTF. In DNA form, the CDR3 reads TGCAGCGTGGGACAGGGGGGATCTGGGGCCAACGTCCTGACTTTC. Based on the CDR3 plus reference TRBV29-1 and TRBJ2-6, the full variable domain is SAVISQKPSRDICQRGTSLTIQCQVDSQVTMMFWYRQQPGQSLTLIATANQGSEATYESGFVIDKFPISRPNLTFSTLTVSNMSPEDSSIYLCSVGQGGSGANVLTFGAGSRLTVL.

In its sample, this clone was seen once. The chain carries TRBV25-1 and TRBJ2-2, with 9 bases identical to TRBD1. The CDR3 length is 16 residues. Looked up from germline, CDR1 is MGHDK and CDR2 is SYGVNS. V trimming: 4 bases; J trimming: 5 bases; junction bases outside the gene matches: 8. The CDR3 here is CASSVPTGGPTGELFF. In nucleotides, the CDR3 is TGTGCCAGCAGTGTCCCAACAGGGGGCCCGACCGGGGAGCTGTTTTTT.

The gene calls are TRBV5-1 and TRBJ1-1; the D gene is possibly TRBD1 (5 bases). The CDR3 extends over 15 amino acids. V lost 5 bases and J lost 1, with 15 bases in between. Germline V gene lookup returns CDR1 SGHRS and CDR2 YFSETQ. The CDR3 loop reads CASSPGVPSNTEAFF. In DNA, the CDR3 is TGCGCCAGCAGTCCGGGGGTACCGTCGAACACTGAAGCTTTCTTT. Based on the CDR3 plus reference TRBV5-1 and TRBJ1-1, the full variable domain is KAGVTQTPRYLIKTRGQQVTLSCSPISGHRSVSWYQQTPGQGLQFLFEYFSETQRNKGNFPGRFSGRQFSNSRSEMNVSTLELGDSALYLCASSPGVPSNTEAFFGQGTRLTVV.

Only a few counts were recorded for this clone. The chain joins TRBV7-8 to TRBJ2-2, with D possibly TRBD2 on 6 matching bases. The CDR3 is 16 residues long. The V gene lost 4 bases and the J gene lost 0 bases, with 12 bases spanning the gap. Per germline, CDR1 SGHVS and CDR2 FQNEAQ. The CDR3 sequence is CASSSIGGTNTGELFF. DNA of the CDR3: TGTGCCAGCAGCTCGATTGGCGGGACGAACACCGGGGAGCTGTTTTTT.

The J gene is TRBJ2-2, the V gene TRBV6-1; D remains ambiguous. Germline V gene data show CDR1 as MNHNS and CDR2 as SASEGT. V shed 9 bases and J shed 4 bases, with 15 bases lying between them. The CDR3 has 14 residues. The CDR3 DNA sequence: TGTGCCAGAAGACCAAAGCCTCGCACCGGGGAGCTGTTTTTT. It codes for CARRPKPRTGELFF.

The chain joins TRBV4-1 to TRBJ1-2, with 8 bases that match TRBD1. J gave up 7 bases and V 4 bases, and 17 bases lay outside the gene matches. The CDR3 has 17 amino acids. Germline V CDR1 and CDR2: MGHRA, YSYEKL. CDR3 region: CASSLRTGLFSRGGYTF. Written as DNA, the CDR3 is TGCGCCAGCAGCCTTAGGACAGGGTTATTTTCGCGCGGTGGCTACACCTTC.

The rearrangement links TRBV7-2 to TRBJ2-5, with D possibly being TRBD2 (7 bases). Trimming took off 5 bases at V and 4 bases at J, with 20 bases between the two ends. Germline CDR1 reads SGHTA; CDR2 reads FQGNSA. The CDR3 is made up of 16 amino acids. In DNA, the CDR3 is TGTGCCAGCAGCATCGCTCTTCCGGGGGGCCGAGAGACCCAGTACTTC. It is translated as CASSIALPGGRETQYF.

For this clone: A much larger clone is a single base away; this may be a read error. The chain carries TRBV28 and TRBJ1-5; 9 positions agree with TRBD1. Germline CDR1 reads MDHEN; CDR2 reads SYDVKM. V lost 2 bases, J lost 1 base, and 0 bases stayed unmatched. The CDR3 is 15 amino acids. Here the CDR3 reads CASSLGTGSNQPQHF. The CDR3, as DNA: TGTGCCAGCAGTTTAGGGACAGGGAGCAATCAGCCCCAGCATTTT.

This clone was found a few times. The chain couples TRBV2 to TRBJ1-2, with D unclear. Germline V gene sequence: CDR1 SNHLY, CDR2 FYNNEI. The CDR3 spans 13 residues. Between the trimmed V and J ends, which lost 4 bases and 1 base, there was a span of 7 bases. The CDR3 is CASSVSDNYGYTF. CDR3 nucleotides: TGTGCCAGCAGTGTTAGCGATAACTATGGCTACACCTTC.

This CDR3 reads CASGKGSSYNEQFF. In DNA form, the CDR3 reads TGCGCCAGCGGCAAGGGCAGTTCCTACAATGAGCAGTTCTTC. This chain connects TRBV5-1 to TRBJ2-1; the D is unclear. The CDR3 has 14 amino acids. CDR1 and CDR2 (germline): SGHRS, YFSETQ. V was pared by 7 bases and J by 1 base, with 12 bases between.

This chain uses TRBV5-1 with TRBJ2-7; D assignment may be TRBD1 or TRBD2 (5 bases each). V dropped 2 bases and J dropped 0 bases, with 12 bases sitting between them. The CDR3 extends over 15 amino acids. CDR1 and CDR2 from the germline V gene are SGHRS and YFSETQ. CDR3: CASSFGAGSSYEQYF. In nucleotides, the CDR3 is TGCGCCAGCAGCTTCGGGGCAGGGTCCTCCTACGAGCAGTACTTC.

This rearrangement joins TRBV7-9 to TRBJ2-1, with D unresolved. CDR1 is SEHNR and CDR2 is FQNEAQ in the germline V gene (reference sequence). The CDR3 totals 13 residues. V lost 2 bases to trimming and J lost 8 bases, with 10 bases between them. CDR3: CASSLPIFDEQFF. As DNA, the CDR3 is TGTGCCAGCAGCTTACCGATCTTCGATGAGCAGTTCTTC.

The chain links TRBV16 to TRBJ2-2; TRBD2 is a possible D gene (5 bases). This CDR3 contains 14 residues. Germline-derived CDR1 and CDR2 are KGHSY and FQNENV. V lost 0 bases and J 5 bases, leaving 7 bases between the germline ends. The CDR3 region is CASSQSTGTGELFF. CDR3 nucleotide sequence: TGTGCCAGCAGCCAATCAACGGGGACCGGGGAGCTGTTTTTT.

The chain couples TRBV21-1 to TRBJ1-2. TRBV21-1 has pseudogene status. This CDR3 comprises 14 residues. The DNA of the CDR3 is TGTGCCAGCAGCAAAGAGAGGGACAACTATGGCTACACCTTC. Its protein product is CASSKERDNYGYTF.

This rearrangement joins TRBV18 to TRBJ2-1, with D perhaps TRBD1 (5 bases). The CDR3 length is 15 residues. Germline V CDR1 and CDR2: KGHSH, LQKENI. Trimming pared 3 bases from V and 4 bases from J, leaving 13 bases between. CDR3 residues: CASSPDRAPYNEQFF. CDR3 DNA: TGTGCCAGCTCACCCGACAGAGCGCCGTACAATGAGCAGTTCTTC.

The V gene is TRBV19, the J gene TRBJ2-1; D not certain. Germline CDR1 reads LNHDA; CDR2 reads SQIVND (reference sequence). V lost 3 bases and J 0 bases, leaving 3 bases between the germline ends. The CDR3 extends over 13 amino acids. This chain's CDR3 is CASSINSYNEQFF. The CDR3 DNA sequence: TGTGCCAGTAGTATTAACTCCTACAATGAGCAGTTCTTC. Full variable domain (remainder filled in from reference TRBV19 and TRBJ2-1): DGGITQSPKYLFRKEGQNVTLSCEQNLNHDAMYWYRQDPGQGLRLIYYSQIVNDFQKGDIAEGYSVSREKKESFPLTVTSAQKNPTAFYLCASSINSYNEQFFGPGTRLTVL.

This rearrangement joins TRBV28 to TRBJ1-5, with D hard to call. CDR1 and CDR2 from the germline V gene are MDHEN and SYDVKM. The V end was cut by 5 bases, the J end by 2 bases, with 10 bases between. There are 14 residues in the CDR3. The CDR3 nucleotides read TGTGCCAGCAGTAGTATGAGGGGCAATCAGCCCCAGCATTTT. Translated, it gives CASSSMRGNQPQHF.

CDR3 amino acids: CASSALAAAGEQYF. CDR3 nucleotide sequence: TGTGCCAGCAGTGCACTAGCGGCCGCCGGCGAGCAGTACTTC. V is TRBV28 and J is TRBJ2-7, with 8 bases lining up with TRBD2. Per the germline V gene, CDR1 is MDHEN and CDR2 is SYDVKM. The CDR3 spans 14 residues. Unmatched junction bases numbered 9, after V lost 5 bases and J lost 6 bases. Full variable domain (outside the CDR3, taken from reference TRBV28 and TRBJ2-7): DVKVTQSSRYLVKRTGEKVFLECVQDMDHENMFWYRQDPGLGLRLIYFSYDVKMKEKGDIPEGYSVSREKKERFSLILESASTNQTSMYLCASSALAAAGEQYFGPGTRLTVT.

The chain links TRBV10-2 to TRBJ1-5, with TRBD1 matching over 7 bases. Trimming removed 6 bases from V and 0 bases from J; junction bases left unmatched: 5. The CDR3 runs 15 residues. Germline V gene sequence: CDR1 WSHSY, CDR2 SAAADI. The CDR3 is CASRPQGDSNQPQHF. DNA for the CDR3: TGCGCCAGCAGACCCCAGGGGGATAGCAATCAGCCCCAGCATTTT.

V and J are TRBV7-2 and TRBJ1-4; a possible D gene is TRBD1 (6 bases). This CDR3 comprises 12 residues. V shed 5 bases and J shed 13 bases, with 14 bases lying between them. The V gene's germline CDR1 is SGHTA and CDR2 FQGNSA. The CDR3 region is CASSTREGGLFF. The CDR3 DNA reads as TGTGCCAGCAGCACAAGAGAGGGGGGACTGTTTTTT. The full variable domain, completed using reference TRBV7-2 and TRBJ1-4, is GAGVSQSPSNKVTEKGKDVELRCDPISGHTALYWYRQSLGQGLEFLIYFQGNSAPDKSGLPSDRFSAERTGGSVSTLTIQRTQQEDSAVYLCASSTREGGLFFGSGTQLSVL.

V gene TRBV5-6 combines with J gene TRBJ2-3; possible D gene TRBD2, 5 bases. CDR1 and CDR2 from the germline V gene are SGHDT and YYEEEE. V lost 0 bases to trimming and J lost 10 bases, with 12 bases between them. CDR3 length: 13 amino acids. CDR3 protein: CASSLDRTAAQYF. The CDR3 nucleotides are TGTGCCAGCAGCTTGGATAGGACTGCGGCGCAGTATTTT.

The chain links TRBV5-1 to TRBJ2-7, with TRBD1 matching 7 bases. Germline V gene sequence: CDR1 SGHRS, CDR2 YFSETQ. V dropped 3 bases and J dropped 6; count of bases not matched to a gene: 9. The CDR3 is 14 residues long. CDR3: CASSSPGQSREQYF. In nucleotides, the CDR3 is TGCGCCAGCAGCTCGCCGGGACAGTCCCGCGAGCAGTACTTC. Together with reference TRBV5-1 and TRBJ2-7, the CDR3 gives the full variable domain: KAGVTQTPRYLIKTRGQQVTLSCSPISGHRSVSWYQQTPGQGLQFLFEYFSETQRNKGNFPGRFSGRQFSNSRSEMNVSTLELGDSALYLCASSSPGQSREQYFGPGTRLTVT.

This rearrangement joins TRBV4-2 to TRBJ2-1; TRBD2 might be the D (5 bases). The CDR3 is 14 amino acids. Deletions cut 5 bases from V and 10 bases from J, with 18 bases between. Germline V lookup: CDR1 LGHNA, CDR2 YNFKEQ. The CDR3 loop is CASSFLGLSGEQFF. In nucleotides, the CDR3 is TGTGCCAGCAGCTTCCTCGGCTTATCGGGGGAGCAGTTCTTC.

The V and J genes are TRBV6-5 and TRBJ2-1, with D perhaps matching TRBD1 (5 bases). Trimming cost V 0 bases and J 8 bases, with 17 bases left between them. Germline V gives CDR1 MNHEY, CDR2 SVGAGI. There are 16 residues in the CDR3. Written as DNA, the CDR3 is TGTGCCAGCAGTTACTCCTTTTCAGGGTCCCTTCATGAGCAGTTCTTC. Translation gives CASSYSFSGSLHEQFF.

As regards this clone: Other DNA sequences within the sample encode an identical CDR3. The rearrangement links TRBV6-6 to TRBJ2-3; no clear D. Trimming pared 2 bases from V and 3 bases from J, leaving 6 bases between. CDR3 size: 13 residues. CDR1 is MNHNY, CDR2 SVGAGI, per germline (reference sequence). This CDR3 reads CASSYRGTDTQYF. CDR3 nucleotide sequence: TGTGCCAGCAGTTACCGTGGAACAGATACGCAGTATTTT.

J is TRBJ2-1 and V is TRBV11-2, with D maybe TRBD2 (5 bases). CDR1 is SGHAT, CDR2 FQNNGV, per germline. The CDR3 totals 16 residues. V dropped 0 bases and J dropped 3 bases, with 12 bases sitting between them. CDR3 loop: CASSLDLGVYYNEQFF. Written as DNA, the CDR3 is TGTGCCAGCAGCTTAGATCTCGGGGTTTACTACAATGAGCAGTTCTTC.